The next 5 T cell receptor beta chains were all read from a single sample in a study of T-cell reconstitution after alpha-beta-depleted transplantation in children (dated by TCRdb to 2015 to 2016). This sample's treatment or condition label indicates: allogeneic hematopoietic cell transplantation with graft depleted of TCRalphabeta T cells and CD19 B cells. The method was PCR. Sequencing instrument: Illumina HiSeq 2500. Molecular barcoding was employed in the preparation of TCR libraries, with unique molecular identifiers being used to normalize TCRbeta repertoire quantification. Through fastp at Q25 and MiXCR, TCRdb rebuilt clones from the public reads, retaining in-frame beta chains. All rows with the same CDR3 protein become a single entry with the most common DNA and genes. This sample has a few hundred thousand distinct CDR3 sequences in its table, and approximately 30% of those were observed once. The ten largest account for 35% to 40% of the sample.

The sequencing here drew on PBMCs, taken before TCRalphabeta/CD19-depleted stem cell transplant. These receptors were collected from a boy younger than two with Wiskott-Aldrich syndrome, due to receive a stem cell transplant.

This clonotype was seen a handful of times. The chain combines TRBV9 with TRBJ2-1; D may be TRBD2 (5 bases). The CDR3 loop spans 15 amino acids. V was pared by 0 bases and J by 1 base, with 8 bases between. Germline V gene lookup returns CDR1 SGDLS and CDR2 YYNGEE. The CDR3: CASSVVANSYNEQFF. For the CDR3, the DNA is TGTGCCAGCAGCGTAGTAGCGAATTCCTACAATGAGCAGTTCTTC.

This chain connects TRBV5-1 to TRBJ2-1, with 11 bases matching TRBD2. This CDR3 spans 16 amino acids. Losses at the gene ends were 4 bases for V and 5 bases for J; bases not matched to a gene: 8. Per the germline V gene, CDR1 is SGHRS and CDR2 is YFSETQ. The CDR3 sequence: CASSHLTSGSDNEQFF. CDR3 DNA sequence: TGCGCCAGCAGCCACCTAACTAGCGGGAGCGACAATGAGCAGTTCTTC. The whole variable domain, filled in from reference TRBV5-1 and TRBJ2-1, reads KAGVTQTPRYLIKTRGQQVTLSCSPISGHRSVSWYQQTPGQGLQFLFEYFSETQRNKGNFPGRFSGRQFSNSRSEMNVSTLELGDSALYLCASSHLTSGSDNEQFFGPGTRLTVL.

This clonotype was observed a few times. This sequence joins TRBV7-2 and TRBJ1-2; D is unclear. Deletions cut 6 bases from V and 4 bases from J, with 15 bases between. CDR3 size: 14 residues. Germline V CDR1 and CDR2: SGHTA, FQGNSA. Here the CDR3 reads CASSQTGATYGYTF. CDR3 DNA: TGTGCCAGCAGTCAAACGGGAGCGACCTATGGCTACACCTTC.

This clonotype showed up just a few times. The rearrangement uses TRBV20-1 and TRBJ2-3; 9 bases agree with TRBD2. CDR1 is DFQATT and CDR2 is SNEGSKA in the germline V gene (reference sequence). The CDR3 totals 14 residues. With V trimmed by 5 bases and J by 4 bases, 7 bases remained unmatched. The CDR3 sequence is CSAGLGGRADTQYF. The DNA for the CDR3 is TGCAGTGCTGGCCTCGGCGGGAGGGCAGATACGCAGTATTTT.

The V call is TRBV10-3, the J call TRBJ2-3, with 7 nucleotides matching TRBD1. The CDR3 runs 15 residues. V dropped 3 bases and J dropped 3; count of bases not matched to a gene: 6. The germline CDR1 and CDR2 sequences are ENHRY and SYGVKD. The CDR3 sequence is CAISDGVGQTDTQYF. In DNA, the CDR3 is TGTGCCATCAGTGATGGGGTGGGACAGACAGATACGCAGTATTTT.